These 27 T cell receptor beta chains originate from one sample sequenced in a study of CD8+ T cells in alopecia areata. The authors extracted RNA and reverse transcribed it into cDNA as the sequencing template. Assay: immunoSEQ multiplex PCR; the TCRdb copy retains only in-frame clones and omits some. The table has 70,000 to 95,000 clones, 51% seen once; the top ten hold approximately 5.4%. The material sequenced was NKG2D-high CD8+ T cells sorted from blood. These receptors all come from a human donor with alopecia areata.

This clone has only a few counts. The V gene is TRBV28, the J gene TRBJ2-7; 7 bases are a match to TRBD1. The CDR3 loop spans 14 amino acids. Losses at the gene ends were 6 bases for V and 1 base for J; bases not matched to a gene: 6. In germline, CDR1 is MDHEN, CDR2 SYDVKM. The DNA for the CDR3 is TGTGCCAGCAGCAGGACAGGTGGGTCCTACGAGCAGTACTTC. Translating it yields CASSRTGGSYEQYF.

This chain connects TRBV4-1 to TRBJ2-2; TRBD2 is a possible D gene (5 bases). The V end was cut by 3 bases, the J end by 10 bases, with 18 bases between. This CDR3 comprises 15 residues. Germline V CDR1 and CDR2: MGHRA, YSYEKL. DNA of the CDR3: TGCGCCAGCAGCCAGCGGAACTCACCGGGATTGGAGCTGTTTTTT. Amino acids: CASSQRNSPGLELFF.

This sequence joins TRBV6-5 and TRBJ1-5; 10 bases fit TRBD1. The germline V gene has CDR1 MNHEY and CDR2 SVGAGI. CDR3 length: 16 residues. The V gene end was trimmed by 2 bases and the J gene end by 3 bases; junction bases not matched to a gene: 4. In DNA, the CDR3 is TGTGCCAGCAGTTACGACAGGGGGCTTAACAATCAGCCCCAGCATTTT. Translating gives CASSYDRGLNNQPQHF.

V and J are TRBV4-1 and TRBJ1-4; no firm D call. The germline V gene has CDR1 MGHRA and CDR2 YSYEKL. The CDR3 loop spans 16 amino acids. V lost 2 bases to trimming and J lost 0 bases, with 10 bases between them. The DNA of the CDR3 is TGCGCCAGCAGCCAATCTCCGGGAGCAACTAATGAAAAACTGTTTTTT. Its translation: CASSQSPGATNEKLFF.

V is TRBV6-6 and J is TRBJ1-2, with a tentative D call TRBD1 (6 bases). The germline CDR1 and CDR2 sequences are MNHNY and SVGAGI (reference sequence). The CDR3 runs to 12 residues. Trimming removed 10 bases at V and 6 bases at J, with 15 bases between. CDR3 loop: CATGGGSDGYTF. The CDR3 bases are TGTGCCACCGGAGGGGGTAGCGATGGCTACACCTTC.

CDR3 loop: CASSLGQEQFF. The DNA of the CDR3 is TGTGCCAGCAGTTTAGGACAGGAGCAGTTCTTC. This rearrangement joins TRBV27 to TRBJ2-1; D possibly corresponds to TRBD1 (6 bases). The CDR3 covers 11 residues. Per the germline V gene, CDR1 is MNHEY and CDR2 is SMNVEV (reference sequence). V was pared by 2 bases and J by 10 bases, with 6 bases between.

The chain employs TRBV2 and TRBJ1-1, with 8 bases fitting TRBD1. After removal of 2 bases from V and 6 bases from J, the junction contained 5 bases not matched to a gene. Per the germline V gene, CDR1 is SNHLY and CDR2 is FYNNEI. This CDR3 spans 14 amino acids. DNA of the CDR3: TGTGCCAGCAGTGAACCCCTGACAGGGGCTGAAGCTTTCTTT. This gives the protein CASSEPLTGAEAFF.

Only a few counts were recorded for this clone. V usage is TRBV9 and J usage is TRBJ1-2, with 8 bases that match TRBD1. V shed 2 bases and J 2 bases; nucleotides not matched to a gene: 2. The CDR3 loop spans 14 amino acids. CDR1 SGDLS and CDR2 YYNGEE come from the germline V gene. The CDR3: CASSVTGGNYGYTF. For the CDR3, the DNA is TGTGCCAGCAGCGTTACAGGGGGGAACTATGGCTACACCTTC. Supplemented by reference TRBV9 and TRBJ1-2, the full variable domain reads DSGVTQTPKHLITATGQRVTLRCSPRSGDLSVYWYQQSLDQGLQFLIQYYNGEERAKGNILERFSAQQFPDLHSELNLSSLELGDSALYFCASSVTGGNYGYTFGSGTRLTVV.

This clone was seen only a few times. The V and J genes are TRBV7-9 and TRBJ2-7, with no clear D. CDR3 length: 13 residues. The germline V and J ends were trimmed by 1 base and 3 bases, with 7 bases remaining between them. Germline CDR1 and CDR2: SEHNR and FQNEAQ (reference sequence). The CDR3 loop reads CASSLDPYYEQYF. CDR3 DNA sequence: TGTGCCAGCAGCTTAGATCCGTACTACGAGCAGTACTTC. Full variable domain (missing parts from reference TRBV7-9 and TRBJ2-7): DTGVSQNPRHKITKRGQNVTFRCDPISEHNRLYWYRQTLGQGPEFLTYFQNEAQLEKSRLLSDRFSAERPKGSFSTLEIQRTEQGDSAMYLCASSLDPYYEQYFGPGTRLTVT.

The chain employs TRBV9 and TRBJ1-2; D unclear. The germline CDR1 and CDR2 sequences are SGDLS and YYNGEE. Trimming removed 0 bases at V and 4 bases at J, with 19 bases between. CDR3 length: 17 amino acids. The CDR3 nucleotides are TGTGCCAGCAGCGTAGACCCCATGCCTAGTATAAGCTATGGCTACACCTTC. This sequence encodes CASSVDPMPSISYGYTF.

V usage is TRBV20-1 and J usage is TRBJ2-1; D is unclear. The CDR3 covers 10 residues. V was clipped by 6 bases and J by 4 bases, with 4 bases between them. Germline V gene lookup returns CDR1 DFQATT and CDR2 SNEGSKA (reference sequence). CDR3: CSANYNEQFF. The CDR3 DNA sequence: TGCAGTGCGAATTACAATGAGCAGTTCTTC.

The chain joins TRBV9 to TRBJ2-1; D possibly matches TRBD1 or TRBD2 (5 bases each). Trimming cost V 5 bases and J 10 bases, with 16 bases left between them. The CDR3 covers 13 residues. In germline, CDR1 is SGDLS, CDR2 YYNGEE. CDR3 in amino acids: CASSPGWGGEQFF. The CDR3 DNA reads TGTGCCAGCAGTCCGGGGTGGGGCGGAGAGCAGTTCTTC.

The chain combines TRBV6-5 with TRBJ1-6, with unresolved D. CDR1 is MNHEY, CDR2 SVGAGI, per germline. V gave up 2 bases and J gave up 8 bases, with 16 bases separating them. This CDR3 contains 16 residues. CDR3 in DNA: TGTGCCAGCAGTTACGTGGCAGCTAGTATGGATTCACCCCTCCACTTT. Its protein product is CASSYVAASMDSPLHF.

This chain links TRBV27 with TRBJ2-7; D is undetermined. Germline V CDR1 and CDR2: MNHEY, SMNVEV (reference sequence). V was clipped by 0 bases and J by 3 bases, with 9 bases between them. The CDR3 has 14 residues. CDR3 nucleotides: TGTGCCAGCAGTTTATCACGCTCGGACTACGAGCAGTACTTC. Its protein is CASSLSRSDYEQYF.

Concerning this clone itself: This clone may be a read error of a much larger clone one base away. V gene TRBV5-6 combines with J gene TRBJ1-1; D is undetermined. Germline lookup yields CDR1 SGHDT and CDR2 YYEEEE. The V gene lost 2 bases and the J gene lost 1 base, with 3 bases spanning the gap. The CDR3 consists of 12 residues. The CDR3 region is CASSFGNTEAFF. The CDR3, as DNA: TGTGCCAGCAGCTTCGGGAACACTGAAGCTTTCTTT.

This chain joins TRBV28 and TRBJ1-2; D gene uncertain. Trimming pared 1 base from V and 6 bases from J, leaving 15 bases between. The CDR3 is 15 residues long. Per germline, CDR1 MDHEN and CDR2 SYDVKM. CDR3 protein: CASSLSGRASHGYTF. The CDR3 DNA reads as TGTGCCAGCAGTTTATCTGGACGAGCAAGCCATGGCTACACCTTC.

This clone has only one observation. CDR3 sequence reads: CAWNTGARGNQPQHF. For the CDR3, the DNA is TGTGCCTGGAACACAGGGGCGAGGGGCAATCAGCCCCAGCATTTT. The V call is TRBV30, the J call TRBJ1-5; TRBD1 matches 7 bases. Trimming removed 4 bases from V and 2 bases from J; junction bases left unmatched: 8. The V gene's germline CDR1 is GTSNPN and CDR2 SVGIG (reference sequence). This CDR3 is 15 amino acids long.

This clone was found many times. V usage is TRBV7-2 and J usage is TRBJ2-3, with D maybe TRBD2 (5 bases). The CDR3 contains 13 residues. The V gene's germline CDR1 is SGHTA and CDR2 FQGNSA. The V and J ends lost 7 bases and 1 base respectively, with 9 bases between them. The CDR3 sequence: CASILSGTDTQYF. CDR3 DNA: TGTGCCAGCATCCTTAGCGGCACAGATACGCAGTATTTT.

This clone came up a few times. V usage is TRBV27 and J usage is TRBJ2-2; a weak D match, TRBD2 (5 bases). In germline, CDR1 is MNHEY, CDR2 SMNVEV (reference sequence). V was shortened by 5 bases and J by 7 bases, with 11 bases between the two germline ends. This CDR3 has 13 amino acids. The CDR3, as DNA: TGTGCCAGCAGTCAAGGAGGTTTCGGGGAGCTGTTTTTT. Protein: CASSQGGFGELFF.

This rearrangement joins TRBV4-1 to TRBJ1-1, with D maybe TRBD1 (5 bases). This CDR3 has 14 residues. CDR1 and CDR2 from the germline V gene are MGHRA and YSYEKL. Trimming took off 4 bases at V and 3 bases at J, with 12 bases between the two ends. For the CDR3, the DNA is TGCGCCAGCAGCCTAGGGGCCCGGGACACTGAAGCTTTCTTT. Translating it yields CASSLGARDTEAFF.

This clone showed up just a few times. The V gene is TRBV29-1, the J gene TRBJ2-7; TRBD1 matches 10 bases. V lost 6 bases, J lost 5 bases, and 13 bases stayed unmatched. The CDR3 sequence is 15 residues long. The germline V gene encodes CDR1 SQVTM and CDR2 ANQGSEA. CDR3 DNA sequence: TGCAGCGTACGATTACCGGACAGGGGGTGGAACGAGCAGTACTTC. This codes for CSVRLPDRGWNEQYF.

V gene TRBV28 combines with J gene TRBJ1-5; D is uncertain. Trimming removed 4 bases at V and 10 bases at J, with 14 bases between. The CDR3 extends over 13 amino acids. Germline V lookup: CDR1 MDHEN, CDR2 SYDVKM. The CDR3 DNA follows: TGTGCCAGCAGTTGGGGTCCCTATCGCCCCCAGCATTTT. As protein: CASSWGPYRPQHF.

Only a few counts were recorded for this clone. The CDR3 DNA reads as TGTGCCTGGGACTACGCCGAGGCGGACGAGCAGTACTTC. This codes for CAWDYAEADEQYF. The V call is TRBV30, the J call TRBJ2-7; the D gene is possibly TRBD2 (5 bases). V gave up 5 bases and J gave up 5 bases, with 16 bases separating them. The CDR3 is 13 residues long. Germline V gene sequence: CDR1 GTSNPN, CDR2 SVGIG (reference sequence).

The CDR3 DNA follows: TGTGCCAGCAGCATTGGGACGGGTGCTCAAGAGACCCAGTACTTC. Amino acid sequence: CASSIGTGAQETQYF. V gene TRBV9 combines with J gene TRBJ2-5; D possibly matches TRBD1 or TRBD2 (5 bases each). CDR3 length equals 15 residues. V dropped 4 bases and J dropped 2 bases, with 15 bases sitting between them. CDR1 is SGDLS and CDR2 is YYNGEE in the germline V gene.

CDR3: CASSLGWGDNTEAFF. The CDR3 DNA sequence: TGTGCCAGCAGCTTAGGGTGGGGCGATAACACTGAAGCTTTCTTT. This chain joins TRBV7-9 and TRBJ1-1; TRBD1 is a possible D gene (5 bases). CDR1 is SEHNR and CDR2 is FQNEAQ in the germline V gene (reference sequence). V was trimmed by 1 base and J by 2 bases, leaving 11 bases between them. The CDR3 runs to 15 residues. Supplemented by reference TRBV7-9 and TRBJ1-1, the full variable domain reads DTGVSQNPRHKITKRGQNVTFRCDPISEHNRLYWYRQTLGQGPEFLTYFQNEAQLEKSRLLSDRFSAERPKGSFSTLEIQRTEQGDSAMYLCASSLGWGDNTEAFFGQGTRLTVV.

This clone appeared once. The rearrangement joins TRBV7-8 to TRBJ2-3; tentative D call: TRBD1 (6 bases). V lost 5 bases, J lost 5 bases, and 11 bases lay in between. Germline CDR1 and CDR2: SGHVS and FQNEAQ. The CDR3 has 13 residues. The CDR3 is CASSPWGQDTQYF. The CDR3 nucleotides are TGTGCCAGCAGCCCCTGGGGGCAAGATACGCAGTATTTT. Combining the CDR3 with reference TRBV7-8 and TRBJ2-3 gives the whole variable domain GAGVSQSPRYKVAKRGQDVALRCDPISGHVSLFWYQQALGQGPEFLTYFQNEAQLDKSGLPSDRFFAERPEGSVSTLKIQRTQQEDSAVYLCASSPWGQDTQYFGPGTRLTVL.

This chain uses TRBV6-1 with TRBJ2-5; TRBD1 matches 10 bases. V dropped 5 bases and J dropped 3; count of bases not matched to a gene: 6. Per the germline V gene, CDR1 is MNHNS and CDR2 is SASEGT. This CDR3 has 15 amino acids. This chain's CDR3 is CASSNAGTGEETQYF. The DNA of the CDR3 is TGTGCCAGCAGTAACGCCGGGACAGGGGAAGAGACCCAGTACTTC.